The T cell receptor beta chain described here comes from a study of blood T cells in healthy people across ages. This clonotype was counted a few times. Germline-derived CDR1 and CDR2 are DFQATT and SNEGSKA (reference sequence). The CDR3 contains 13 residues. The trim removed 3 bases at V and 10 bases at J, leaving 5 bases unmatched. Together with a sample-barcoded 5' primer, a J-beta primer mix was included in a second PCR lasting about 7 to 12 cycles. TCRdb re-derived calls from the 5' RACE reads in MiXCR, one entry per CDR3 protein. In the table there are 1,500,000 or so distinct CDR3 sequences, 59% of which are singletons.

V usage is TRBV20-1 and J usage is TRBJ2-1; 11 bases are shared with TRBD2. The sequence was obtained from a man younger than 35 in good health. Sequences were obtained from blood. The CDR3 DNA reads TGCAGTGCTAGGCTTCTAGCGGGGGGAGAGCAGTTCTTC. The encoded protein is CSARLLAGGEQFF.